This paragraph reports one T cell receptor (beta chain). Its antigen is currently unknown. CDR3 length equals 16 residues. Germline V gene data show CDR1 as SGHAT and CDR2 as FQNNGV. Between the trimmed V and J ends, which lost 5 bases and 4 bases, there was a span of 19 bases. The TCR beta cDNA libraries carried unique molecular identifiers. TCRdb independently ran MiXCR on the PCR reads; one entry per CDR3 protein. The table shows some 800,000 distinct CDR3 sequences, with 46% occurring only once. This specimen belongs to a study of post-analysis software for immune sequencing data. General study points: Several TRBV segments, TRBV5-6, TRBV5-1 and TRBV20-1 among them, were found more frequent in patients than controls.

This receptor was obtained from a girl aged 5-17 years with multiple sclerosis. The sample comprised blood. The J gene is TRBJ2-3, the V gene TRBV11-2, with a possible D match to TRBD1 (6 bases). CDR3: CASSARTGGGSDTQYF. CDR3 in DNA: TGTGCCAGCAGCGCAAGAACTGGGGGCGGCTCAGATACGCAGTATTTT.